This T cell receptor (beta chain) comes out of a study of blood T cell repertoires in COVID-19. TCRdb's copy holds only in-frame clones and misses some; the assay was immunoSEQ multiplex PCR. In the table there are around 230,000 clones, roughly 85% of which are singletons. Seattle participants joined during active infection and were tracked over time. The material sequenced was peripheral blood. The origin of this receptor is a man aged 50-59 years with COVID-19, enrolled during active disease.

The CDR3 coding sequence is TGTGCCAGCTCATACAGGGGCGACGACACCATATATTTT. This codes for CASSYRGDDTIYF. The V and J genes are TRBV18 and TRBJ1-3; 7 bases are shared with TRBD1. The CDR3 length is 13 residues. With 5 bases clipped from V and 8 bases from J, the junction kept 6 bases outside the gene matches. CDR1 is KGHSH and CDR2 is LQKENI in the germline V gene.